These 26 T cell receptor beta chains were all obtained from the same sample, sequenced in a study of control samples from healthy donors and cancer patients. The repertoire was sequenced with immunoSEQ multiplex PCR; TCRdb's copy has only in-frame clones and lacks some. This sample has tens of thousands of clones, with approximately 84% found just once. What was sequenced was blood. The receptors derive from a woman aged 45-65 years in good health.

The gene calls are TRBV11-2 and TRBJ2-7, with a tentative D call TRBD2 (6 bases). CDR3 length: 14 residues. Germline CDR1 is SGHAT and CDR2 is FQNNGV. V shed 3 bases and J shed 7 bases, with 16 bases lying between them. The CDR3 bases are TGTGCCAGCAGCTTCCAAGCGGGTTGGGAGGAGCAGTACTTC. Translation: CASSFQAGWEEQYF. Using reference TRBV11-2 and TRBJ2-7 for the parts outside the CDR3, the full variable domain is EAGVAQSPRYKIIEKRQSVAFWCNPISGHATLYWYQQILGQGPKLLIQFQNNGVVDDSQLPKDRFSAERLKGVDSTLKIQPAKLEDSAVYLCASSFQAGWEEQYFGPGTRLTVT.

V is TRBV10-3 and J is TRBJ1-5; D remains ambiguous. This CDR3 is built from 15 residues. The ends were cut back, 6 bases at V and 4 bases at J, with 16 bases in the middle. The germline V gene encodes CDR1 ENHRY and CDR2 SYGVKD. CDR3 amino acids: CAISANSVNNQPQHF. CDR3 bases: TGTGCCATCAGCGCGAACAGCGTCAATAATCAGCCCCAGCATTTT.

This clone was seen more than once but under ten times. This sequence joins TRBV6-5 and TRBJ1-4; unclear D gene. The CDR3 runs 13 residues. Germline CDR1 reads MNHEY; CDR2 reads SVGAGI. V lost 5 bases and J lost 6, with 10 bases in between. CDR3 sequence: CASSRSFDEKLFF. CDR3 coding DNA: TGTGCCAGCAGTCGGAGTTTTGATGAAAAACTGTTTTTT.

This chain connects TRBV19 to TRBJ2-3; D is possibly TRBD2 (5 bases). This CDR3 spans 18 amino acids. Deletions cut 7 bases from V and 3 bases from J, with 26 bases between. Germline CDR1 LNHDA, CDR2 SQIVND (reference sequence). The CDR3 is CASKSGSVTRRVTDTQYF. The CDR3 nucleotides read TGTGCCAGTAAAAGTGGGTCCGTTACTAGGAGAGTGACAGATACGCAGTATTTT. The variable domain in full, completed from reference TRBV19 and TRBJ2-3, reads DGGITQSPKYLFRKEGQNVTLSCEQNLNHDAMYWYRQDPGQGLRLIYYSQIVNDFQKGDIAEGYSVSREKKESFPLTVTSAQKNPTAFYLCASKSGSVTRRVTDTQYFGPGTRLTVL.

This chain links TRBV14 with TRBJ1-2; tentative D call: TRBD1 (6 bases). CDR3 length: 15 amino acids. Trimming removed 4 bases from V and 3 bases from J, with 15 bases in between. Germline V lookup: CDR1 SGHDN, CDR2 FVKESK. In nucleotides, the CDR3 is TGTGCCAGCAGCCGATCGGCAGGGGTGGACTATGGCTACACCTTC. Translated: CASSRSAGVDYGYTF.

V usage is TRBV27 and J usage is TRBJ2-1, with D perhaps matching TRBD1 (6 bases). There are 14 residues in the CDR3. CDR1 MNHEY and CDR2 SMNVEV come from the germline V gene (reference sequence). Trimming took 2 bases from V and 8 from J, leaving 13 bases between them. This CDR3 is CASSLKTGSHEQFF. CDR3 DNA: TGTGCCAGCAGTTTAAAAACAGGGTCCCATGAGCAGTTCTTC.

V and J are TRBV28 and TRBJ1-6; D gene ambiguous. The CDR3 sequence is 17 residues long. Germline V lookup: CDR1 MDHEN, CDR2 SYDVKM. The V end lost 1 base, the J end lost 5 bases, and 15 bases lay between the germline ends. This CDR3 reads CASSLFSRQSDNSPLHF. The CDR3 DNA is TGTGCCAGCAGTTTATTCTCTCGGCAGTCCGATAATTCACCCCTCCACTTT. The whole variable domain, filled in from reference TRBV28 and TRBJ1-6, reads DVKVTQSSRYLVKRTGEKVFLECVQDMDHENMFWYRQDPGLGLRLIYFSYDVKMKEKGDIPEGYSVSREKKERFSLILESASTNQTSMYLCASSLFSRQSDNSPLHFGNGTRLTVT.

V is TRBV19 and J is TRBJ2-1; no definite D call. CDR1 and CDR2 (germline): LNHDA, SQIVND (reference sequence). There are 14 residues in the CDR3. The V gene lost 2 bases and the J gene lost 2 bases, with 7 bases spanning the gap. CDR3 in amino acids: CASSIPPAYNEQFF. For the CDR3, the DNA is TGTGCCAGTAGTATACCCCCCGCCTACAATGAGCAGTTCTTC.

J is TRBJ2-2 and V is TRBV28; D might be TRBD1 (6 bases). The V end lost 6 bases, the J end lost 8 bases, and 13 bases lay between the germline ends. The length of the CDR3 is 13 residues. Per germline, CDR1 MDHEN and CDR2 SYDVKM. This chain's CDR3 is CASRSQGTGELFF. CDR3 bases: TGTGCCAGCAGGTCGCAGGGGACGGGGGAGCTGTTTTTT.

This chain connects TRBV6-1 to TRBJ1-1; maybe TRBD1 (6 bases). The germline V gene has CDR1 MNHNS and CDR2 SASEGT. Between the trimmed V and J ends, which lost 3 bases and 5 bases, there was a span of 13 bases. The CDR3 is 14 amino acids. In DNA, the CDR3 is TGTGCCAGCAGTGACCGGCAGGGGATGACTGAAGCTTTCTTT. It is translated as CASSDRQGMTEAFF.

Written as DNA, the CDR3 is TGTGCCAGCAGTTTAACGTCGTCCGGTTCACCCCTCCACTTT. Its translation: CASSLTSSGSPLHF. V is TRBV28 and J is TRBJ1-6, with unresolved D. V lost 2 bases and J lost 9, with 11 bases in between. In germline, CDR1 is MDHEN, CDR2 SYDVKM. The CDR3 consists of 14 residues. The full variable domain, completed using reference TRBV28 and TRBJ1-6, is DVKVTQSSRYLVKRTGEKVFLECVQDMDHENMFWYRQDPGLGLRLIYFSYDVKMKEKGDIPEGYSVSREKKERFSLILESASTNQTSMYLCASSLTSSGSPLHFGNGTRLTVT.

This sequence joins TRBV6-5 and TRBJ2-3; a weak D match, TRBD2 (6 bases). Germline CDR1 and CDR2: MNHEY and SVGAGI. Trimming took 0 bases from V and 6 from J, leaving 13 bases between them. The CDR3 totals 15 residues. The CDR3 sequence: CASSYSTRSSDTQYF. DNA for the CDR3: TGTGCCAGCAGTTACTCGACTAGATCATCGGATACGCAGTATTTT.

This chain connects TRBV3-1 (or the pseudogene TRBV3-2) to TRBJ2-5; 8 bases map to TRBD2. V lost 2 bases, J lost 2 bases, and 7 bases stayed unmatched. The CDR3 length is 16 residues. In germline, CDR1 is LGHDT, CDR2 YNNKEL (reference sequence). The CDR3, as DNA: TGTGCCAGCAGCCAAACGGGAGGGTGGTCGCAAGAGACCCAGTACTTC. Its protein is CASSQTGGWSQETQYF.

The chain uses TRBV5-1 and TRBJ1-3; possible D gene TRBD1, 5 bases. Germline V gene sequence: CDR1 SGHRS, CDR2 YFSETQ. Trimming stripped 0 bases from V and 4 bases from J, with 11 bases between. The CDR3 spans 15 residues. The CDR3 loop reads CASSLEGTAGNTIYF. The DNA for the CDR3 is TGCGCCAGCAGCTTGGAGGGGACGGCAGGAAACACCATATATTTT.

The gene calls are TRBV6-5 and TRBJ2-7; the D call may be TRBD1 or TRBD2 (5 bases each). Trimming stripped 4 bases from V and 2 bases from J, with 15 bases between. The CDR3 is 15 amino acids. Germline CDR1 is MNHEY and CDR2 is SVGAGI. The DNA for the CDR3 is TGTGCCAGCAGTTGGGCCAGTAGGGGAGCCTACGAGCAGTACTTC. This encodes CASSWASRGAYEQYF.

The chain carries TRBV6-5 and TRBJ1-6; the D is unclear. The V end was cut by 2 bases, the J end by 7 bases, with 9 bases between. This CDR3 is 14 amino acids long. The V gene's germline CDR1 is MNHEY and CDR2 SVGAGI. The DNA for the CDR3 is TGTGCCAGCAGTTACAGGGTCGGGAATTCACCCCTCCACTTT. Translated: CASSYRVGNSPLHF.

V and J are TRBV18 and TRBJ2-7; TRBD2 might be the D (6 bases). The V gene's germline CDR1 is KGHSH and CDR2 LQKENI. This CDR3 contains 14 residues. V gave up 2 bases and J gave up 5 bases, with 13 bases separating them. CDR3 in DNA: TGTGCCAGCTCACCAACGGCTAGCGCCCACGAGCAGTACTTC. This codes for CASSPTASAHEQYF.

The CDR3 coding sequence is TGTGCCAGCAGTGACGTTTGGCGGTATTCACCCCTCCACTTT. Protein sequence: CASSDVWRYSPLHF. The chain links TRBV6-4 to TRBJ1-6; D is ambiguous. The CDR3 runs 14 residues. Germline V gene lookup returns CDR1 MRHNA and CDR2 SNTAGT. Trimming cost V 2 bases and J 8 bases, with 10 bases left between them.

The genes are TRBV3-1 (or the pseudogene TRBV3-2) and TRBJ2-1; a possible D gene is TRBD2 (5 bases). The CDR3 has 16 residues. V was trimmed by 6 bases and J by 0 bases, leaving 15 bases between them. In germline, CDR1 is LGHDT, CDR2 YNNKEL (reference sequence). The CDR3 DNA reads TGTGCCAGCAGGCCGGGAAGGCGGAGCTCCTACAATGAGCAGTTCTTC. The encoded protein is CASRPGRRSSYNEQFF.

The CDR3 spells CASSQWGQPGTAGNTEAFF. The CDR3, as DNA: TGTGCCAGCAGCCAATGGGGCCAACCTGGGACAGCCGGCAACACTGAAGCTTTCTTT. The genes are TRBV3-1 (or the pseudogene TRBV3-2) and TRBJ1-1; TRBD1 aligns across 7 bases. The CDR3 runs to 19 residues. In germline, CDR1 is LGHDT, CDR2 YNNKEL (reference sequence). V shed 2 bases and J 2 bases; nucleotides not matched to a gene: 17.

V usage is TRBV19 and J usage is TRBJ2-7; tentative D call: TRBD1 (6 bases). The CDR3 has 13 residues. The germline V gene encodes CDR1 LNHDA and CDR2 SQIVND (reference sequence). V lost 5 bases and J 2 bases, leaving 10 bases between the germline ends. The DNA for the CDR3 is TGTGCCAGTAGTCGACAGGTCCCCTACGAGCAGTACTTC. It specifies CASSRQVPYEQYF.

The gene calls are TRBV11-3 and TRBJ2-3, with D possibly called TRBD1 or TRBD2 (5 bases each). The CDR3 is 15 residues long. CDR1 and CDR2 (germline): SGHNT, YENEEA. V gave up 5 bases and J gave up 0 bases, with 12 bases separating them. CDR3 residues: CASSVGTGSTDTQYF. In DNA, the CDR3 is TGTGCCAGCAGCGTGGGGACGGGGAGCACAGATACGCAGTATTTT.

About this clone itself: Other DNA sequences in this specimen translate into the identical CDR3. The CDR3 DNA sequence: TGTGCCAGCAGCCAAGGGGGTCCGGGGGATGGCTACACCTTC. Protein product: CASSQGGPGDGYTF. This sequence joins TRBV14 and TRBJ1-2; the D gene is possibly TRBD1 (5 bases). The CDR3 extends over 14 amino acids. CDR1 is SGHDN, CDR2 FVKESK, per germline. V was shortened by 1 base and J by 6 bases, with 12 bases between the two germline ends.

This chain links TRBV5-1 with TRBJ2-7, with a possible D match to TRBD1 (5 bases). Germline V gene data show CDR1 as SGHRS and CDR2 as YFSETQ. The CDR3 is made up of 15 amino acids. V gave up 4 bases and J gave up 1 base, with 15 bases separating them. The DNA of the CDR3 is TGCGCCAGCAGCCCGGGTATAGGGGTGTCCTACGAGCAGTACTTC. As protein: CASSPGIGVSYEQYF. The full variable domain, its missing parts supplied by reference TRBV5-1 and TRBJ2-7, is KAGVTQTPRYLIKTRGQQVTLSCSPISGHRSVSWYQQTPGQGLQFLFEYFSETQRNKGNFPGRFSGRQFSNSRSEMNVSTLELGDSALYLCASSPGIGVSYEQYFGPGTRLTVT.

V is TRBV6-4 and J is TRBJ1-2; D might be TRBD1 (5 bases). V dropped 0 bases and J dropped 4 bases, with 15 bases sitting between them. The CDR3 length is 16 residues. The germline V gene encodes CDR1 MRHNA and CDR2 SNTAGT. The CDR3 region is CASSDSGGINIYGYTF. The CDR3, as DNA: TGTGCCAGCAGTGACTCGGGGGGGATAAACATCTATGGCTACACCTTC.

The chain carries TRBV2 and TRBJ1-2, with D unclear. CDR1 SNHLY and CDR2 FYNNEI come from the germline V gene. The CDR3 totals 13 residues. The germline V and J ends were trimmed by 5 bases and 4 bases, with 11 bases remaining between them. CDR3 DNA sequence: TGTGCCAGCAGTTTTCAGATTCTCTATGGCTACACCTTC. It codes for CASSFQILYGYTF.